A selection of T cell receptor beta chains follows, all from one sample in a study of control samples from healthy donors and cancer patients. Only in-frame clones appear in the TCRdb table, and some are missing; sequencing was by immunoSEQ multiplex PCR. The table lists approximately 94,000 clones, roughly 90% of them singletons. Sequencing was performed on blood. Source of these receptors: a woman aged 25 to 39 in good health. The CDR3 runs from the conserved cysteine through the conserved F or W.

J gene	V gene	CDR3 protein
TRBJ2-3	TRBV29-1	CSGGTSGTDTQYF
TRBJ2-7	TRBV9	CASSAGGLTSLEQYF
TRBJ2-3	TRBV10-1	CASIKRRQGETDTQYF
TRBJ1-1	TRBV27	CASSLDPDRGESGTEAFF
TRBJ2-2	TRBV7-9	CASSFSGPAGNTGELFF
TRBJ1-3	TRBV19	CASSWTYSGNTIYF
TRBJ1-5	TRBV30	CAWSVWGNQPQHF
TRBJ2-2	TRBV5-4	CASSSPTGIRPRELFF
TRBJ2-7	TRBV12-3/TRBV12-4	CASSLAGQGKQYF
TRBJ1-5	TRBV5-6	CASSPGVTSNQPQHF
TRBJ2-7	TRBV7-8	CASSPRQGERRYF
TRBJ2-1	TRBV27	CASTSPGRSSYNEQFF
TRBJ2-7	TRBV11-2	CASSLDTLLSYEQYF
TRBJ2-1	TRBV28	CASDKGNEQFF
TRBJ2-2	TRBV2	CASSGTAKNTGELFF
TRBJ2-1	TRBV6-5	CASSYSIGGGGEQFF
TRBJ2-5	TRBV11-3	CASSLGPEQETQYF
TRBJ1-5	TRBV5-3	CARRQDRDFLGNQPQHF
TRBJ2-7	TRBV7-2	CASSLGGIYEQYF
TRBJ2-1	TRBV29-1	CSVDKAGAKYNEQFF
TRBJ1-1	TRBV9	CASSVGRQGHTEAFF
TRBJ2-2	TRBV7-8	CASSAPGGQGLAGELFF
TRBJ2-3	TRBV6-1	CASIPRGATDTQYF
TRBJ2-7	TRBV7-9	CASSSRTGEIRGKQYF
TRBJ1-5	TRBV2	CASSDRQRTGQPQHF
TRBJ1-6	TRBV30	CAWSRTANSPLHF
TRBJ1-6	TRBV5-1	CASSESSYNSPLHF
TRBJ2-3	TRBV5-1	CASSPSTGLIGGPDTQYF
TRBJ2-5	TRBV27	CASSLSMEGGGETQYF
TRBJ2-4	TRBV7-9	CASSLVVQGRMNIQYF
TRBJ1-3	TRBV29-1	CSVDGGNTIYF
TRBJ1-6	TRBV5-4	CASSLASLGRGNSPLHF
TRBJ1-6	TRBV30	CAWSLNLGSPLHF
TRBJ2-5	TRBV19	CASGTSGRDIQETQYF
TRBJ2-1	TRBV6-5	CASSWDRRSYNEQFF
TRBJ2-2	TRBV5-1	CASSSDEGANTGELFF
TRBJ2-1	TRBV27	CASSDPGLGKRKFF
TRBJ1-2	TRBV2	CASRPTQGADGYTF
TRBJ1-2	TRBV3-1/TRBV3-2	CASSQGQGHYGYTF
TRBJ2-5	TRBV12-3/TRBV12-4	CASSLRETQYF
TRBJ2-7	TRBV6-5	CASSDQWGAGYEQYF
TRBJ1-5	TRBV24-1	CATSDATGPKGQPQHF